Here is one T cell receptor (beta chain) with its context. Its antigen is currently unknown. The data derive from a study of post-analysis software for immune sequencing data. As for the study in general: As for disease course, relapsing-remitting, secondary progressive and progressive-relapsing multiple sclerosis were all included. Regarding the study as a whole: Significantly lower normalized Chao1 diversity was found in patients with multiple sclerosis relative to controls.

Prepared libraries of TCR beta cDNA carried unique molecular identifiers. Starting from about 0.98 to 11 million T cells, the study yielded about 490,000 cDNA molecules. TCRdb processed the PCR reads anew with MiXCR; each CDR3 protein has one entry. The table has fewer than 900,000 distinct CDR3 sequences, around 45% seen once; the top ten hold roughly 5.2%. Sequencing used blood. The receptor was derived from a girl aged 10-17 years with multiple sclerosis.

The CDR3 nucleotides read TGTGCCACCAGCAGAGACCTGGGGACTATCTTGGGTACAGATACGCAGTATTTT. It translates to CATSRDLGTILGTDTQYF. The chain recombines TRBV15 with TRBJ2-3; 7 bases are shared with TRBD2. Germline V gene data show CDR1 as LNHNV and CDR2 as YYDKDF (reference sequence). The ends lost 0 bases at V and 3 bases at J; junction bases unmatched: 12. This CDR3 spans 18 amino acids. The full variable domain, with the rest looked up from reference TRBV15 and TRBJ2-3, is DAMVIQNPRYQVTQFGKPVTLSCSQTLNHNVMYWYQQKSSQAPKLLFHYYDKDFNNEADTPDNFQSRRPNTSFCFLDIRSPGLGDTAMYLCATSRDLGTILGTDTQYFGPGTRLTVL.